This T cell receptor beta chain stems from a study of T cells in Graves' hyperthyroidism and ophthalmopathy (dated by TCRdb to the late 2010s). With respect to the entire study: Peripheral blood samples were taken at the time of initial diagnosis, prior to any treatment. To identify TCR V-J signatures that set the groups apart, the researchers used a discovery cohort of roughly 100 patients, made up of about 44 with Graves' ophthalmopathy and some 56 with stable Graves' hyperthyroidism. The paper describes TCR Vbeta CDR3 sequencing of around 140 peripheral blood samples, made up of roughly 45 ophthalmopathy patients, around 78 hyperthyroidism patients and approximately 17 progressor patients. Once sampling was done, hyperthyroidism patients were given methimazole at a starting dose of 30 mg daily, whereas ophthalmopathy patients were given high-dose intravenous methylprednisolone. Thyroid tissue and blood T-cell repertoires from about six Graves' hyperthyroidism patients were also compared in the study. Prospective prediction of ophthalmopathy was tested in an independent validation cohort consisting of under 20 hyperthyroidism patients and some 15 patients who later progressed to ophthalmopathy. The approximately 98 discovery patients were randomly divided into training and test sets at a 7:3 ratio. Summary of the overall study and its limitations: A model built on a 13 V-J signature distinguished ophthalmopathy from stable hyperthyroidism, reaching over 85% sensitivity and approximately 81% specificity in cross-validation and 80%/75% in testing. In validation, progression to ophthalmopathy was predicted by the model with 65% to 71% sensitivity and roughly 76% specificity, a median of approximately 6.5 months before onset. Sample size was not statistically predetermined, and blinding of investigators to group allocation was not performed. Blood samples also contained most of the expanded thyroid clonotypes (frequency above 0.001), which suggests that blood repertoires may reflect thyroid immune responses.

Amplification of TCR beta CDR3 regions was carried out from RNA transcripts. The TCR CDR3 was subjected to a first round of RT-PCR using the HTBI primer set and the Qiagen OneStep RT-PCR kit. A second multiplex PCR round built the libraries, followed by size selection and purification. Paired-end sequencing of the libraries was performed with 100 bp reads on an Illumina HiSeq2000. On the study's bioinformatics: Raw data were processed with SOAPnuke, discarding reads with adapters, uncalled bases, mean Phred below 15, or no exact constant-primer or identifier match. COPE v1.2.5 was used to merge the high-quality paired reads, and each unique nucleotide sequence was defined as a clonotype. MiTCR v1.1 was used to align the clonotypes against IMGT TRBV, TRBD and TRBJ reference segments. The analysis was restricted to V-J combinations with a frequency above 0.0001, which together covered 99.2% of the repertoires. A TCS score was defined as the ratio of F50 (clonal expansion) to E x V (chaos), with BLOSUM62-based TCRdist applied between CDR3 peptides within each V-J. Welch's t-statistics and random forest reduced just over 500 V-J features to about 12, which were used in a naive Bayes classifier (R e1071). TCRdb handled the public reads itself, with Q25 trimming in fastp and clone calling in MiXCR, and kept productive beta chains. Every CDR3 protein is listed once, alongside the most common genes and DNA of its rows. These V and J calls derive from TCRdb rather than the authors' analysis. In all, the sample holds hundreds of thousands of distinct CDR3 sequences, and approximately 15% of those were seen once. The ten largest clones capture approximately 10% of the sample.

In the case of this clonotype: This clone's antigen is unknown. Per-base qualities were not stored, and no clone one base away is much larger.

V lost 3 bases and J lost 6 bases; the stretch between them is 15 bases long. Reading the germline V gene (reference sequence) gives CDR1 DFQATT and CDR2 SNEGSKA. From cysteine to phenylalanine, the CDR3 is 13 amino acids long. Only the CDR3 region is kept as DNA, spanning 39 bases read in frame from base 1. Stable Graves' hyperthyroidism was defined as no progression to ophthalmopathy during 18 months of follow-up. The hyperthyroidism patients were between 18 and 65 years old and newly diagnosed, with a disease duration of less than 2 months. The study excluded patients with uncontrolled infections, other autoimmune diseases, pregnancy or lactation. Diagnoses were based on clinical symptoms, serum thyroxine and TRAb, thyroid ultrasound and orbital computed tomography. Ficoll-Paque density gradient centrifugation was used to isolate PBMCs from about 9 ml of fresh peripheral blood. Trizol reagent was used to extract total RNA, and RNA quality was then checked on an Agilent 2100 Bioanalyzer.

Material: blood. This TCR was recovered from a woman between 18 and 29 years old with Graves' hyperthyroidism. The chain employs TRBV20-1 and TRBJ2-7, with the D gene not clear enough to name. The bases read TGCAGTGCTAGGGCGCCAAGCCTCGGCGAGCAGTACTTC. Translated, it gives CSARAPSLGEQYF.